The next 10 T cell receptor beta chains were all read from a single sample in a study of blood T cell repertoires in COVID-19. The method was immunoSEQ multiplex PCR; TCRdb's version includes in-frame clones alone and lacks a portion of them. The sample yields about 200,000 clones, around 89% seen once. The specimen sequenced was PBMCs or T cells enriched from blood (not recorded which). The receptor source for this set is a woman aged 18-30 years who had recovered from COVID-19.

This clone was seen only a few times. The chain is built from TRBV19 and TRBJ2-3; 9 bases match TRBD2. V lost 4 bases, J lost 3 bases, and 8 bases stayed unmatched. The CDR3 length is 16 residues. From germline, CDR1 is LNHDA and CDR2 SQIVND (reference sequence). This CDR3 reads CASSKRSSGATDTQYF. The CDR3 region has the DNA TGTGCCAGTAGTAAAAGATCTAGCGGGGCGACAGATACGCAGTATTTT.

The V gene is TRBV25-1, the J gene TRBJ1-1, with 8 nucleotides matching TRBD1. The germline CDR1 and CDR2 sequences are MGHDK and SYGVNS. The CDR3 runs to 13 residues. The J segment lost 13 bases and the V segment lost 4 bases, leaving 11 bases of the junction unmatched. The CDR3 bases are TGTGCCAGCAGTGCGACAGGGGCTCGTCTGGGTTTCTTT. This sequence encodes CASSATGARLGFF.

The gene calls are TRBV2 and TRBJ1-1; D call uncertain. Per germline, CDR1 SNHLY and CDR2 FYNNEI. V lost 6 bases and J 2 bases, leaving 13 bases between the germline ends. The CDR3 is made up of 14 amino acids. The CDR3: CASSLQRANTEAFF. In DNA, the CDR3 is TGTGCCAGCAGCCTACAGAGGGCCAACACTGAAGCTTTCTTT.

This rearrangement joins TRBV28 to TRBJ1-2; TRBD1 might be the D (5 bases). V was cut by 7 bases and J by 7 bases, with 19 bases left in between. Germline values: CDR1 MDHEN, CDR2 SYDVKM. The CDR3 length is 14 residues. The DNA of the CDR3 is TGTGCCAGCACCCAGGGAGGGCGCGTAGGTGGCTACACCTTC. Translation: CASTQGGRVGGYTF.

The CDR3 here is CASSTVALGANVLTF. In nucleotides, the CDR3 is TGTGCCAGCAGTACTGTTGCCCTGGGGGCCAACGTCCTGACTTTC. The J gene is TRBJ2-6, the V gene TRBV27; D is unclear. Germline V gives CDR1 MNHEY, CDR2 SMNVEV (reference sequence). The germline V and J ends were trimmed by 5 bases and 4 bases, with 12 bases remaining between them. The CDR3 consists of 15 residues.

This chain links TRBV6-5 with TRBJ2-1; D perhaps matches TRBD1 (6 bases). Trimming stripped 5 bases from V and 4 bases from J, with 12 bases between. Germline V gives CDR1 MNHEY, CDR2 SVGAGI. CDR3 length equals 14 residues. CDR3 region: CASSLLDRYNEQFF. The CDR3 coding sequence is TGTGCCAGCAGTCTCCTGGACAGATACAATGAGCAGTTCTTC.

The rearrangement links TRBV4-1 to TRBJ2-3, with 7 positions matching TRBD2. Unmatched junction bases numbered 3, after V lost 1 base and J lost 2 bases. There are 15 residues in the CDR3. The germline gives CDR1 MGHRA, CDR2 YSYEKL. The CDR3 loop reads CASSQAGDYTDTQYF. CDR3 nucleotides: TGCGCCAGCAGCCAAGCGGGGGACTACACAGATACGCAGTATTTT.

The chain combines TRBV2 with TRBJ1-2; tentatively, D is TRBD1 (5 bases). Deletions cut 7 bases from V and 4 bases from J, with 16 bases between. This CDR3 comprises 14 residues. The germline V gene has CDR1 SNHLY and CDR2 FYNNEI. The CDR3 sequence: CASMQGDSPYGYTF. CDR3 nucleotides: TGTGCCAGCATGCAGGGCGACAGTCCCTATGGCTACACCTTC.

The rearrangement uses TRBV5-1 and TRBJ2-5; the match to TRBD1 covers 8 bases. The CDR3 loop spans 17 amino acids. The V and J ends lost 8 bases and 4 bases, in that order; junction bases with no gene match: 19. Germline V CDR1 and CDR2: SGHRS, YFSETQ. CDR3 sequence: CASNGQGWAPMGETQYF. As DNA, the CDR3 is TGCGCCAGTAACGGACAGGGATGGGCCCCTATGGGAGAGACCCAGTACTTC.

This clone appeared a few times. The chain is built from TRBV25-1 and TRBJ1-2; 7 bases fit TRBD1. The CDR3 loop spans 14 amino acids. Germline V CDR1 and CDR2: MGHDK, SYGVNS. Losses at the gene ends were 9 bases for V and 4 bases for J; bases not matched to a gene: 11. The CDR3 sequence: CASEDGTVFYGYTF. The CDR3, as DNA: TGTGCCAGTGAAGACGGGACAGTATTCTATGGCTACACCTTC.